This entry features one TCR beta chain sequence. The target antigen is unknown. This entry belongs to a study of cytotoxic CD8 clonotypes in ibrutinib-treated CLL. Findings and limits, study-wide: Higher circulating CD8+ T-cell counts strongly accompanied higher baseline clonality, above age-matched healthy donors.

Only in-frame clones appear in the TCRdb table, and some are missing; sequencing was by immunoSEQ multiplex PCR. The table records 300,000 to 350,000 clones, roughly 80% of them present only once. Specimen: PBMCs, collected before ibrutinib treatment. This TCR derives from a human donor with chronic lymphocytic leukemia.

The CDR3 spells CASSLNDRRVQYF. The CDR3 DNA is TGTGCCAGCAGCTTAAACGACCGACGGGTGCAGTATTTT. The rearrangement uses TRBV7-9 and TRBJ2-3, with D unresolved. Germline V gene sequence: CDR1 SEHNR, CDR2 FQNEAQ (reference sequence). The CDR3 spans 13 residues. The germline V and J ends were trimmed by 2 bases and 11 bases, with 14 bases remaining between them.